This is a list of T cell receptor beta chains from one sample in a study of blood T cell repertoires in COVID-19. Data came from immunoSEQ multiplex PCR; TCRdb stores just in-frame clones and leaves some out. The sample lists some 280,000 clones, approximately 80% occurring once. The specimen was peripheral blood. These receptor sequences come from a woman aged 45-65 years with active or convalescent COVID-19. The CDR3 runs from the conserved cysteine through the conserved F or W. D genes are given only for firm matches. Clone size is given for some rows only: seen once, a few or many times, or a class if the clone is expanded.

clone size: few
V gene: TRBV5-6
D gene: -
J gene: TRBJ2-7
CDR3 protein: CASSSRYEQYF
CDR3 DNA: TGTGCCAGCAGCTCTAGGTACGAGCAGTACTTC

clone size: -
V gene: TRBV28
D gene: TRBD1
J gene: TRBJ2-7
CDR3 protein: CAIGDRDYEQYF
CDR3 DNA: TGTGCCATCGGGGACAGGGACTACGAGCAGTACTTC

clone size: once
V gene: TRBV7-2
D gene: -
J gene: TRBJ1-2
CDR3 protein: CASSLVSAQANYGYTF
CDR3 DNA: TGTGCCAGCAGCTTAGTTTCGGCGCAGGCTAACTATGGCTACACCTTC

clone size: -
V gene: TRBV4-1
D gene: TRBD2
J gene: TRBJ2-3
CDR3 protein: CASSQEERGGTDTQYF
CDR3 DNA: TGCGCCAGCAGCCAAGAAGAGCGGGGAGGCACAGATACGCAGTATTTT

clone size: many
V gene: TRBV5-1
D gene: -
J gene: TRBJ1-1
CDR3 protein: CASSLQTANTEAFF
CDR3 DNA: TGCGCCAGCAGCTTGCAGACAGCAAACACTGAAGCTTTCTTT

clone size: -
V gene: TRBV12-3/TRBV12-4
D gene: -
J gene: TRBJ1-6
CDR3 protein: CASSLNRNSPLHF
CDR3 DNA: TGTGCCAGCAGTTTGAACAGGAATTCACCCCTCCACTTT

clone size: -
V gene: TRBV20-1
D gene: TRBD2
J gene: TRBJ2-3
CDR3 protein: CSASSLAGVADTQYF
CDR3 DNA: TGCAGTGCTAGTTCCCTAGCGGGAGTTGCGGATACGCAGTATTTT

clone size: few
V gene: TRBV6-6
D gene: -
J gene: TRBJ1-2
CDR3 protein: CASSPGSGYGYTF
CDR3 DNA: TGTGCCAGCAGCCCAGGGTCCGGGTATGGCTACACCTTC

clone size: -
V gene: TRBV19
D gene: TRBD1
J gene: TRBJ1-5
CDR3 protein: CASSMGFLKGGSNQPQHF
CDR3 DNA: TGTGCCAGTAGTATGGGATTTCTCAAAGGGGGCAGCAATCAGCCCCAGCATTTT

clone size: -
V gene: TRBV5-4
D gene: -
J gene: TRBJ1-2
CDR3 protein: CASRYPGVYGYTF
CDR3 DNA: TGTGCCAGCAGATATCCAGGGGTCTATGGCTACACCTTC

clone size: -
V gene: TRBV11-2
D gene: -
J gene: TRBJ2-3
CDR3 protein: CASSSTWGTQVKTDTQYF
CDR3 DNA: TGTGCCAGCAGCTCCACGTGGGGCACACAAGTCAAAACAGATACGCAGTATTTT

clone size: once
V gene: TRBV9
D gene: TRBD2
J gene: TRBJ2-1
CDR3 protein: CASSVVGGPPNEQFF
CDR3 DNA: TGTGCCAGCAGCGTAGTGGGAGGGCCCCCGAATGAGCAGTTCTTC

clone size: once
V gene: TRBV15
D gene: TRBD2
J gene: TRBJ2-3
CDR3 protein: CATSRINSGRGTDTQYF
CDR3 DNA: TGTGCCACCAGCAGAATTAATAGCGGGAGAGGCACAGATACGCAGTATTTT

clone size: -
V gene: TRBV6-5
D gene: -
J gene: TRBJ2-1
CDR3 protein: CASRGDKLEQFF
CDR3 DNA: TGTGCCAGCAGGGGGGACAAACTCGAGCAGTTCTTC

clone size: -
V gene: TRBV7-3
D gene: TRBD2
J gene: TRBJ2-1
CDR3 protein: CASSLAGDRYNEQFF
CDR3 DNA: TGTGCCAGCAGCCTAGCGGGAGACCGCTACAATGAGCAGTTCTTC

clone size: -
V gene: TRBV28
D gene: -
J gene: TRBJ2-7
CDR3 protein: CASSPGQGNYEQYF
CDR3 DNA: TGTGCCAGCAGTCCCGGGCAGGGGAACTACGAGCAGTACTTC

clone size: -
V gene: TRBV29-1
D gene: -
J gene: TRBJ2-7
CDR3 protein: CSVEAGPYEQYF
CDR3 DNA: TGCAGCGTTGAGGCGGGTCCCTACGAGCAGTACTTC

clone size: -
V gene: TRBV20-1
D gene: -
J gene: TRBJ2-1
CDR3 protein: CSASIGRINNEQFF
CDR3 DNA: TGCAGTGCTAGTATCGGGAGAATCAACAATGAGCAGTTCTTC

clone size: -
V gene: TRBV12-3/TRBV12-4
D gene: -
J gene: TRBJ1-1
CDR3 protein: CASSSGGRTEAFF
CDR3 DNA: TGTGCCAGCAGTTCGGGGGGGCGCACTGAAGCTTTCTTT

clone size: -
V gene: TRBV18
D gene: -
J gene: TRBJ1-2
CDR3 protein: CASSPTGFGYTF
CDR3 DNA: TGTGCCAGCTCACCAACGGGTTTCGGCTACACCTTC

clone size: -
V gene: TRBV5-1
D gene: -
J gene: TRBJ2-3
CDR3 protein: CASSLGQSRTDTQYF
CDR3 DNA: TGCGCCAGCAGCTTGGGGCAGTCCCGCACAGATACGCAGTATTTT

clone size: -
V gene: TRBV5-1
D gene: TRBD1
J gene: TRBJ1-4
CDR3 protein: CASSWGDRDGEKLFF
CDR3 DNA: TGCGCCAGCAGCTGGGGGGACAGGGACGGAGAAAAACTGTTTTTT

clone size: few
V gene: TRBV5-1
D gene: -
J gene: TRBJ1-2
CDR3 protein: CASRERGAADGYTF
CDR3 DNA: TGCGCCAGCAGGGAAAGGGGTGCGGCTGATGGCTACACCTTC

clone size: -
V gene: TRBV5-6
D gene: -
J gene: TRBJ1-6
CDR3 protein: CASSLGFSQNSMVHF
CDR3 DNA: TGTGCCAGCAGCTTGGGTTTTTCCCAAAATAGTATGGTCCACTTT

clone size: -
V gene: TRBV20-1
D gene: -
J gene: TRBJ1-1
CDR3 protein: CSASSAGATNTEAFF
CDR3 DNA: TGCAGTGCTAGTTCGGCAGGGGCGACGAACACTGAAGCTTTCTTT

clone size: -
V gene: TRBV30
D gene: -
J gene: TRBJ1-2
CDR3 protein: CAWSVRGGYGYTF
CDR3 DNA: TGTGCCTGGAGTGTACGGGGGGGCTATGGCTACACCTTC